The rows below give T cell receptor beta chains drawn from one sample of a study of patients and donors after allogeneic stem cell transplantation. TCRdb re-called the RT-PCR reads through MiXCR, storing one row per CDR3 protein. Among 190,000 or so distinct CDR3 sequences listed, roughly 40% were seen once. The specimen sequenced was blood, either unsorted or a sorted T cell fraction (not recorded which). These receptors all stem from a human donor who was either an allogeneic HSCT recipient or a stem cell or donor lymphocyte infusion donor (not recorded which). It is not recorded whose cells these are; they may come from a transplant donor. Each CDR3 is given with its conserved first and last residue. A D gene is named only where the DNA matches it firmly. Expanded clones get a size class; other rows say once, few or many, or leave the size out.

clone_size j_call d_call v_call cdr3_aa cdr3_nt
NA TRBJ2-7 NA TRBV7-9 CASSLDTLGSSYEQYF TGTGCCAGCAGCTTAGATACTTTGGGGAGTTCCTACGAGCAGTACTTC
NA TRBJ2-5 TRBD1 TRBV18 CASSSRRAGGFETQYF TGTGCCAGCTCATCGCGAAGGGCAGGGGGCTTTGAGACCCAGTACTTC
NA TRBJ2-2 TRBD1 TRBV4-1 CASSQVGQGAANTGELFF TGCGCCAGCAGCCAAGTAGGACAGGGGGCCGCGAACACCGGGGAGCTGTTTTTT
NA TRBJ1-3 TRBD1 TRBV5-1 CASSLVGGTGNTIYF TGCGCCAGCAGCTTGGTAGGGGGCACTGGAAACACCATATATTTT
NA TRBJ1-5 NA TRBV6-5 CASRGRGSNQPQHF TGTGCCAGCAGGGGTCGGGGGAGCAATCAGCCCCAGCATTTT
NA TRBJ2-3 TRBD2 TRBV7-8 CASSSREASGSPDTQYF TGTGCCAGCAGCTCGAGGGAGGCTAGCGGGAGTCCAGATACGCAGTATTTT
many TRBJ1-1 NA TRBV7-2 CASSLEGGGTEAFF TGTGCCAGCAGCTTAGAGGGCGGGGGCACTGAAGCTTTCTTT
few TRBJ1-2 NA TRBV9 CASSVDPRSSLSDGYTF TGTGCCAGCAGCGTGGATCCCAGGAGCAGTCTGTCGGATGGCTACACCTTC
NA TRBJ1-2 NA TRBV18 CASSHDKSYGYTF TGTGCCAGCTCACACGACAAAAGCTATGGCTACACCTTC
few TRBJ2-1 NA TRBV12-3/TRBV12-4 CASSLEAGLSNEQFF TGTGCCAGCAGTTTAGAGGCGGGACTCTCAAATGAGCAGTTCTTC
few TRBJ1-1 NA TRBV5-6 CASSLAGWGVGTEAFF TGTGCCAGCAGCTTGGCCGGGTGGGGTGTTGGCACTGAAGCTTTCTTT
few TRBJ2-1 TRBD2 TRBV5-1 CASSLELAVTNEQFF TGCGCCAGCAGCTTAGAACTAGCGGTAACCAATGAGCAGTTCTTC
few TRBJ2-2 TRBD1 TRBV28 CASSFYTGVNTGELFF TGTGCCAGCAGCTTTTACACAGGGGTGAACACCGGGGAGCTGTTTTTT
NA TRBJ2-7 NA TRBV6-2/TRBV6-3 CASSQAIYEQYF TGTGCCAGCAGTCAGGCCATCTACGAGCAGTACTTC
few TRBJ2-1 NA TRBV15 CATSRDLSADEQFF TGTGCCACCAGCAGAGATTTAAGCGCGGATGAGCAGTTCTTC